This TCR beta chain derives from a study of cytotoxic CD8 clonotypes in ibrutinib-treated CLL. General observations from the study: Baseline clonality was higher than in age-matched healthy donors and moved in step with circulating CD8+ T-cell counts. Clonality increased at ibrutinib response, then returned toward baseline at progression.

With respect to this clone: Its specificity is unknown.

CDR1 and CDR2 from the germline V gene are SGHVS and FNYEAQ. The CDR3 runs to 13 residues. V gave up 5 bases and J gave up 3 bases; unmatched junction bases: 4. Profiled with immunoSEQ multiplex PCR; TCRdb holds only in-frame clones, not every one. The sample holds approximately 320,000 clones, about 61% seen once. The source of this sequence is a human donor with chronic lymphocytic leukemia. Sequenced material: PBMCs, taken after 36 months of ibrutinib treatment. The rearrangement uses TRBV7-6 and TRBJ2-7; 7 bases match TRBD2. In DNA form, the CDR3 reads TGTGCCAGCAGCCGGGGAGGGATCTACGAGCAGTACTTC. Encoded protein: CASSRGGIYEQYF.